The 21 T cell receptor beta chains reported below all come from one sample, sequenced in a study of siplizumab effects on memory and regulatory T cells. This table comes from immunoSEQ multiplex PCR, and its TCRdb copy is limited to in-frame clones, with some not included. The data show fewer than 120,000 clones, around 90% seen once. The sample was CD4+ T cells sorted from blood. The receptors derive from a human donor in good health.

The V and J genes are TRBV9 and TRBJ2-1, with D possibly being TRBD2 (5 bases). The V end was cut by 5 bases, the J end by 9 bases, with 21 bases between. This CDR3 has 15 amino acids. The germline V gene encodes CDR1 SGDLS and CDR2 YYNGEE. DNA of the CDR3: TGTGCCAGCAGTGAAGCGGAAGAATCTGGTAGTGAGCAGTTCTTC. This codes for CASSEAEESGSEQFF.

Written as DNA, the CDR3 is TGTGCCAGCAGCAGAACGGGCACAGATACGCAGTATTTT. This encodes CASSRTGTDTQYF. The chain joins TRBV7-3 to TRBJ2-3; D is undetermined. The length of the CDR3 is 13 residues. The V gene lost 5 bases and the J gene lost 1 base, with 7 bases spanning the gap. CDR1 and CDR2 from the germline V gene are SGHTA and FQGTGA.

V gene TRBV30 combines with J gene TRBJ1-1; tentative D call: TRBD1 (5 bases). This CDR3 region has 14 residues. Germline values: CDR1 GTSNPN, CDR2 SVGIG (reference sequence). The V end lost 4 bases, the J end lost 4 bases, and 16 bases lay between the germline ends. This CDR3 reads CAWNQLGGRTEAFF. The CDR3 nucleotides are TGTGCCTGGAACCAACTGGGGGGTCGCACTGAAGCTTTCTTT.

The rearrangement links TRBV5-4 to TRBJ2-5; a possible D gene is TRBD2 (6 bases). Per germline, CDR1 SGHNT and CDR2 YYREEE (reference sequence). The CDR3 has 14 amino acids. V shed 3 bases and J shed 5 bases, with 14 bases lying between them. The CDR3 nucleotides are TGTGCCAGCAGCTCCCCTGGGGGGACGGAGACCCAGTACTTC. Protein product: CASSSPGGTETQYF.

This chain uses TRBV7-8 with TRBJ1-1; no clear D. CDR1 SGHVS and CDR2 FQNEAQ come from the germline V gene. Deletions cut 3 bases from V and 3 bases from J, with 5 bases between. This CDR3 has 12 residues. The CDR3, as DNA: TGTGCCAGCAGCTTCGGGTACACTGAAGCTTTCTTT. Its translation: CASSFGYTEAFF.

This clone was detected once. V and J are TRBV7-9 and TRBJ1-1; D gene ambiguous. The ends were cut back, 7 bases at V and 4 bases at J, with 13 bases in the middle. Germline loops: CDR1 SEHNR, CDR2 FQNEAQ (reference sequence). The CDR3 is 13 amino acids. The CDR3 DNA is TGTGCCAGCACCCCGGACTTTCCCACTGAAGCTTTCTTT. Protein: CASTPDFPTEAFF.

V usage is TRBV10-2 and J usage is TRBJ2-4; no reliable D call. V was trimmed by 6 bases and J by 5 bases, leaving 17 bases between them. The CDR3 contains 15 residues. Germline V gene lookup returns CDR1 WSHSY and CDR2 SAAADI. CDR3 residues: CASSRSAGWENIQYF. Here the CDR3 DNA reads TGCGCCAGCAGCAGGAGTGCTGGGTGGGAAAACATTCAGTACTTC.

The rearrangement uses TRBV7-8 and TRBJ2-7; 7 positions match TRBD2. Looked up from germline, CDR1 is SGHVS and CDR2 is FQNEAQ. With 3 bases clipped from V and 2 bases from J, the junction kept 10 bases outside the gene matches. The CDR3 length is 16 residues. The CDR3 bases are TGTGCCAGCAGCTTCCATCGCGAGCGGGGTACCTACGAGCAGTACTTC. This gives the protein CASSFHRERGTYEQYF.

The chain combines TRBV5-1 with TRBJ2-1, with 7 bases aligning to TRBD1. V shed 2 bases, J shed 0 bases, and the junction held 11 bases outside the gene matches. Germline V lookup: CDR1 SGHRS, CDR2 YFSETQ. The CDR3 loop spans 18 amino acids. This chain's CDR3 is CASSFILTGQSSYNEQFF. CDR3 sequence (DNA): TGCGCCAGCAGCTTCATCCTGACAGGGCAGAGCTCCTACAATGAGCAGTTCTTC.

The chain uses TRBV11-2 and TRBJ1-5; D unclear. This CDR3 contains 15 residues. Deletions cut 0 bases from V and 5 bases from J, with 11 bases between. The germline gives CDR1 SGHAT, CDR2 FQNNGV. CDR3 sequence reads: CASSLDLDVYQPQHF. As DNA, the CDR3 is TGTGCCAGCAGCTTAGATCTCGACGTCTATCAGCCCCAGCATTTT.

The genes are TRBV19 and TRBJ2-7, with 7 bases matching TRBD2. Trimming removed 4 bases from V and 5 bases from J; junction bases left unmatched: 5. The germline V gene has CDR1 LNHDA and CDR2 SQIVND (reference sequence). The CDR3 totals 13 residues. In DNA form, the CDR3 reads TGTGCCAGTAGTAGCGGGAGTAGAAACGAGCAGTACTTC. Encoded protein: CASSSGSRNEQYF. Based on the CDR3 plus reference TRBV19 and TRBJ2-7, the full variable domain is DGGITQSPKYLFRKEGQNVTLSCEQNLNHDAMYWYRQDPGQGLRLIYYSQIVNDFQKGDIAEGYSVSREKKESFPLTVTSAQKNPTAFYLCASSSGSRNEQYFGPGTRLTVT.

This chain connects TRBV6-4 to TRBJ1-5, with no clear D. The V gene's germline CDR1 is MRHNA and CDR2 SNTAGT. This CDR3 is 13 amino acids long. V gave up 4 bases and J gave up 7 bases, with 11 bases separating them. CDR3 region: CASSGRAGQPQHF. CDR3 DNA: TGTGCCAGCAGTGGGCGGGCTGGCCAGCCCCAGCATTTT.

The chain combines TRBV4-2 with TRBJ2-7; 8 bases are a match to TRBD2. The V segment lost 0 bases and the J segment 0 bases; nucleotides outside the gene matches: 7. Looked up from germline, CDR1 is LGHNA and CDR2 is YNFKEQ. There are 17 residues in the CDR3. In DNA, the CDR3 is TGTGCCAGCAGCCAAGAGGTCTTAGCGGGACGCTCCTACGAGCAGTACTTC. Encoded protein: CASSQEVLAGRSYEQYF.

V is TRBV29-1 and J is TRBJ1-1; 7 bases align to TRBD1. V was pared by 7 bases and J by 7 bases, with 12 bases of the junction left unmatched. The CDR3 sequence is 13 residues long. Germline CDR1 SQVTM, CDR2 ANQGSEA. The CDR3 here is CSAGGSPGGEAFF. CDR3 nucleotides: TGCAGCGCAGGCGGGAGCCCAGGGGGTGAAGCTTTCTTT.

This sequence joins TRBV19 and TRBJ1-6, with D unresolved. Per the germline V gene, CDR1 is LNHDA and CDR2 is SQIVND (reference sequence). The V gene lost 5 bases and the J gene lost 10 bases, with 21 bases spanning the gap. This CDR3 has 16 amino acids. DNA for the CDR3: TGTGCCAGTAGTTTCTCATCGGGAAGGTGGGGATCACCCCTCCACTTT. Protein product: CASSFSSGRWGSPLHF.

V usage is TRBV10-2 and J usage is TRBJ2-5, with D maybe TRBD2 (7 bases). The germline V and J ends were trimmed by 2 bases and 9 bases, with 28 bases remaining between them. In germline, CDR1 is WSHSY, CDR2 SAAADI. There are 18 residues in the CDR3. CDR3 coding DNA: TGCGCCAGCAGTGAGGGGACCGGGACATTACATGGGGGGGCGGCCCAGTACTTC. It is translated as CASSEGTGTLHGGAAQYF.

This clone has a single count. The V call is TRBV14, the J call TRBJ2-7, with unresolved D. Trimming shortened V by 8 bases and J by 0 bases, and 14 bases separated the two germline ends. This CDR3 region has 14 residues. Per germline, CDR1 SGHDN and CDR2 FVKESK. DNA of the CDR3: TGTGCCAGCGCCATGCGGATTACCTCCTACGAGCAGTACTTC. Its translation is CASAMRITSYEQYF.

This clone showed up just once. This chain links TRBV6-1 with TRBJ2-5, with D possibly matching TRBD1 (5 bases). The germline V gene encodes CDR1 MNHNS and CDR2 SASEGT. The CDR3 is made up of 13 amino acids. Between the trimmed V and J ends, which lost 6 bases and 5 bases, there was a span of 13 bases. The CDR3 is CASRARGVETQYF. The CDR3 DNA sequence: TGTGCCAGCAGAGCAAGGGGTGTTGAGACCCAGTACTTC.

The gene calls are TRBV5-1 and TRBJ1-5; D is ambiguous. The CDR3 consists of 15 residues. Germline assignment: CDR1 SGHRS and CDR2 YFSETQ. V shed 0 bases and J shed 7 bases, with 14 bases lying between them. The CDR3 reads CASSLGLSVGQPQHF. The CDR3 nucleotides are TGCGCCAGCAGCTTGGGACTGTCGGTGGGACAGCCCCAGCATTTT. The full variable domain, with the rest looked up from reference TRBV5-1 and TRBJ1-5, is KAGVTQTPRYLIKTRGQQVTLSCSPISGHRSVSWYQQTPGQGLQFLFEYFSETQRNKGNFPGRFSGRQFSNSRSEMNVSTLELGDSALYLCASSLGLSVGQPQHFGDGTRLSIL.

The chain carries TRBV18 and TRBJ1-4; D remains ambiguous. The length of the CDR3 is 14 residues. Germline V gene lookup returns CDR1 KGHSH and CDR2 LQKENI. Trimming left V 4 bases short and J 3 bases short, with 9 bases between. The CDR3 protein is CASSLGGANEKLFF. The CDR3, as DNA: TGTGCCAGCTCACTGGGAGGTGCTAATGAAAAACTGTTTTTT.

The CDR3 region is CASSLAGKDTQYF. The CDR3 bases are TGTGCCAGCAGCTTAGCGGGTAAAGATACGCAGTATTTT. The genes are TRBV7-2 and TRBJ2-3, with D uncertain. With 0 bases removed from V and 5 bases from J, the gap between germline ends came to 6 bases. This CDR3 has 13 residues. Germline V gene sequence: CDR1 SGHTA, CDR2 FQGNSA.